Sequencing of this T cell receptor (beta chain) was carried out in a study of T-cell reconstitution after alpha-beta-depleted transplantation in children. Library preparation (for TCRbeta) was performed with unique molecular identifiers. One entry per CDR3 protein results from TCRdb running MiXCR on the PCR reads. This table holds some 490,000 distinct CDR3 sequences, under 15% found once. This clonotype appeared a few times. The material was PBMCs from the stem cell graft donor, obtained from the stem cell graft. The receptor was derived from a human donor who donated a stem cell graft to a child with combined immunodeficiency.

This chain's CDR3 is CSARDGVKTYEQYF. In DNA, the CDR3 is TGCAGTGCTAGAGATGGGGTCAAAACCTACGAGCAGTACTTC. V and J are TRBV20-1 and TRBJ2-7; D is ambiguous. CDR1 and CDR2 (germline): DFQATT, SNEGSKA (reference sequence). Trimming took off 0 bases at V and 2 bases at J, with 11 bases between the two ends. The CDR3 consists of 14 residues.